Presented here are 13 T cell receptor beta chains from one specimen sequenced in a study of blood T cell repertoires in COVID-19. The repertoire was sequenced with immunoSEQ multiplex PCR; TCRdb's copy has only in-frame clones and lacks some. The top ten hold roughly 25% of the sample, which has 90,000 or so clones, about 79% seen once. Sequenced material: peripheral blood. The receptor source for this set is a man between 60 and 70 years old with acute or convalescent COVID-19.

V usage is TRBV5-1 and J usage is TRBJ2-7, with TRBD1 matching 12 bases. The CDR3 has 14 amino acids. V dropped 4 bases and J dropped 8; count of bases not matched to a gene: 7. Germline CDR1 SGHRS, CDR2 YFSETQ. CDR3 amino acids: CASSGGTGGVKQYF. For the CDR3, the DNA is TGCGCCAGCAGCGGGGGGACAGGGGGCGTGAAGCAGTACTTC.

This CDR3 is CASSPGGGRGTEAFF. The CDR3, as DNA: TGTGCCAGCAGCCCTGGGGGAGGCCGGGGCACTGAAGCTTTCTTT. The chain uses TRBV7-9 and TRBJ1-1; possibly TRBD1 for D (5 bases). The CDR3 runs 15 residues. Per germline, CDR1 SEHNR and CDR2 FQNEAQ (reference sequence). V was shortened by 5 bases and J by 4 bases, with 17 bases between the two germline ends.

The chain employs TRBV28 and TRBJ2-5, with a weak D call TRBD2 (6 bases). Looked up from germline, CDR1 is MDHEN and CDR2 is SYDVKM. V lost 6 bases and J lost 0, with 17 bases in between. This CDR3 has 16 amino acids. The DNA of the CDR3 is TGTGCCAGCAGAGGGATAGCGGCCTGGTACCAAGAGACCCAGTACTTC. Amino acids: CASRGIAAWYQETQYF.

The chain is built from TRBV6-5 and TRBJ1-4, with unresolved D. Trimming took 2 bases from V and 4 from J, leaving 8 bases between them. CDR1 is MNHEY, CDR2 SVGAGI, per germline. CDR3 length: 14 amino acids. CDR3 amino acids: CASSYGRFNEKLFF. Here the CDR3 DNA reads TGTGCCAGCAGTTACGGCAGGTTTAATGAAAAACTGTTTTTT.

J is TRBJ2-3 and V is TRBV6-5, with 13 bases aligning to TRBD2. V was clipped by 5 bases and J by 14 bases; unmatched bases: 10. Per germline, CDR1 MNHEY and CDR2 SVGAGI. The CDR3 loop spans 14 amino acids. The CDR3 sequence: CASSPGLAGAPRYF. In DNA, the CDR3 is TGTGCCAGCAGTCCAGGACTAGCGGGGGCCCCTCGGTATTTT.

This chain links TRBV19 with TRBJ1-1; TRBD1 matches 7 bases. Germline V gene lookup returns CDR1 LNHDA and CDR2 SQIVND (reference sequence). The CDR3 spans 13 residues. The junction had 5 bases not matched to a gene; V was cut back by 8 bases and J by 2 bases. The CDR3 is CASRTGLNTEAFF. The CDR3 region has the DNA TGTGCCAGTCGGACAGGATTAAACACTGAAGCTTTCTTT. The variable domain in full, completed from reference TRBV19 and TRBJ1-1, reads DGGITQSPKYLFRKEGQNVTLSCEQNLNHDAMYWYRQDPGQGLRLIYYSQIVNDFQKGDIAEGYSVSREKKESFPLTVTSAQKNPTAFYLCASRTGLNTEAFFGQGTRLTVV.

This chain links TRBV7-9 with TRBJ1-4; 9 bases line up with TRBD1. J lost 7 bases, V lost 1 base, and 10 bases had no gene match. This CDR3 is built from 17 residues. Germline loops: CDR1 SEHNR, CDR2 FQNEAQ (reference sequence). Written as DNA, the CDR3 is TGTGCCAGCAGCTTAGGGATTTTGGGACAGGGCGCTGAAAAACTGTTTTTT. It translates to CASSLGILGQGAEKLFF.

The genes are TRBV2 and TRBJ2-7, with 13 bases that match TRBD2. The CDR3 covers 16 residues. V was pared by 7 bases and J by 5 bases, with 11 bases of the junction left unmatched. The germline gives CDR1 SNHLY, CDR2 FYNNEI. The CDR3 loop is CASNLLAGGVNNEQYF. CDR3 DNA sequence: TGTGCCAGCAATCTACTAGCGGGGGGGGTCAACAACGAGCAGTACTTC. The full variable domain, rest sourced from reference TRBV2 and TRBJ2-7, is EPEVTQTPSHQVTQMGQEVILRCVPISNHLYFYWYRQILGQKVEFLVSFYNNEISEKSEIFDDQFSVERPDGSNFTLKIRSTKLEDSAMYFCASNLLAGGVNNEQYFGPGTRLTVT.

CDR3 loop: CAISENRELNTEAFF. As DNA, the CDR3 is TGTGCCATCAGTGAAAACAGGGAGCTGAACACTGAAGCTTTCTTT. The chain joins TRBV10-3 to TRBJ1-1, with D possibly TRBD1 on 6 matching bases. Deletions cut 3 bases from V and 0 bases from J, with 11 bases between. The CDR3 length is 15 residues. CDR1 is ENHRY and CDR2 is SYGVKD in the germline V gene.

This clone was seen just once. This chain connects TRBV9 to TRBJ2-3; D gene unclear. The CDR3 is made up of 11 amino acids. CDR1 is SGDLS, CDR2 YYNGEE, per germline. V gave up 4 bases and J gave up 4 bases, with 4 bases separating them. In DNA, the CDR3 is TGTGCCAGCAGCTCCGCAGATACGCAGTATTTT. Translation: CASSSADTQYF.

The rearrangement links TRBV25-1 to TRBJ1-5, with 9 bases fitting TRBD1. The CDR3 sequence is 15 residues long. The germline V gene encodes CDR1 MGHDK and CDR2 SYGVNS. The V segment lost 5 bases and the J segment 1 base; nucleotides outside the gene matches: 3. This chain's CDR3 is CASSRGQGSNQPQHF. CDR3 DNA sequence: TGTGCCAGCAGTCGGGGACAGGGAAGCAATCAGCCCCAGCATTTT.

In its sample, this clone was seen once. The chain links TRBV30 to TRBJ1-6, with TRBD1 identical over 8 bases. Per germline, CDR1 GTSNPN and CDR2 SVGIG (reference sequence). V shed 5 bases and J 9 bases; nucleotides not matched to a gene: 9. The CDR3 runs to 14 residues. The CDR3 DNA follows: TGTGCCTGGCGTCCGCAGGGGGCTGGTTCACCCCTCCACTTT. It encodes CAWRPQGAGSPLHF.

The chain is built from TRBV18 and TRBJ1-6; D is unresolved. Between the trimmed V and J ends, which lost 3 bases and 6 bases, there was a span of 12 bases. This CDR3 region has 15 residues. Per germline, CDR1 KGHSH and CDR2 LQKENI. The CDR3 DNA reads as TGTGCCAGCTCACCTGGACGGGGAACTAATTCACCCCTCCACTTT. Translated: CASSPGRGTNSPLHF.